This T cell receptor (beta chain) derives from a study of T-cell memory formation after mild COVID-19 (dated by TCRdb to the early 2020s). With respect to the entire study: TCR sequence clusters from the two donors were largely donor specific. T-cell clones expanding and contracting after mild COVID-19 in two donors were tracked by longitudinal TCRalpha and TCRbeta repertoire sequencing. The cohort was made up of two young adult volunteers, one female and one male, who were previously healthy.

General study outcomes and caveats: The study included only a couple of mild cases, and larger cohorts that include severe cases with pre-infection samples were judged to be necessary. Clones contracting from day 15 to 85 had balanced CD4/CD8 phenotypes, while a second wave expanding from day 15 to 37 was biased towards CD4+. Whether the second-wave clones peaking on day 37 were SARS-CoV-2 specific was not confirmed. Some responding clones were detected in pre-infection memory, suggesting pre-existing cross-reactive memory T cells joined the SARS-CoV-2 response. Contracting CD4+ clones turned up mainly in the CM and EM memory subsets, whereas EMRA was where CD8+ clones were enriched.

Sequencing took place on an Illumina NovaSeq 6000. Using 5'RACE with constant-segment primers, TCRalpha and TCRbeta cDNA libraries were constructed, with sample barcodes and unique molecular identifiers added in the process. Trizol reagent was used to extract RNA from every sample. Amplification of the libraries took two PCR steps, and the second step added a second sample barcode plus Illumina TruSeq adapters. Sequencing of the libraries was done on an Illumina NovaSeq, producing 2 x 150 bp paired-end reads. In the original analysis: The reads were demultiplexed and collapsed into UMI-guided consensus sequences using migec v1.2.7. Using mixcr v2.1.11, UMI consensuses were aligned to TRA and TRB V and J templates and then assembled into clonotypes. A clonotype was counted as expanded or contracted only when both edgeR and NoisET called the clonotype significant, with the noise models trained on biological replicates. For edgeR calls, the thresholds were a false discovery rate-adjusted p below 0.01 and a log2 fold-change of 1. PCA with hierarchical clustering of max-normalized trajectories of the 1000 most abundant clonotypes was used as exploratory dynamics analysis. Separately sequenced CD4+ and CD8+ repertoires were used to assign a CD4 or CD8 phenotype to each responding clone. TCRdb redid the processing of the public reads, applying fastp at Q25 and MiXCR, and retained in-frame beta chains. One record per CDR3 amino acid sequence lists the most common genes and DNA. V and J calls and clone size were set by TCRdb, not the authors. Within this sample are roughly 580,000 distinct CDR3 sequences, with roughly 17% of them counted one time only. The ten largest make up approximately 12% of the sample.

PBMCs were isolated by Ficoll-Paque density gradient centrifugation. The cysteine opens and the phenylalanine closes a CDR3 of 18 amino acids. Of all the DNA, just the CDR3 is kept, 54 bases in frame from base 1. The germline V and J ends show losses of 1 base and 0 bases respectively, and no gene match explains 6 bases of the junction. CDR1 and CDR2, per the germline V gene (reference sequence), are MNHEY and SMNVEV. This clonotype was observed a handful of times. There is no known antigen for this receptor. Base quality data are lacking; no much larger clone is found one base away. This chain is built from TRBV27 and TRBJ1-6, with TRBD1 matching 7 junction bases. Source material: PBMCs or a T cell subset sorted from them (not recorded which). The sequence came from an adult woman who had mild COVID-19 (a few samples of this study predate the infection). The sample titles of this study are shuffled in the database, so cell type and time point are left out; the donor was told from shared clones. The DNA sequence is as follows: TGTGCCAGCAGTTTATTCAGGGGGACAAGCTCCTATAATTCACCCCTCCACTTT. It is translated as CASSLFRGTSSYNSPLHF.